These 18 T cell receptor beta chains were all obtained from the same sample, sequenced in a study of blood T cell repertoires in COVID-19. This table comes from immunoSEQ multiplex PCR, and its TCRdb copy is limited to in-frame clones, with some not included. The sample includes roughly 210,000 clones, around 90% of them seen just once. Sequencing was carried out using PBMCs or T cells enriched from blood (not recorded which). The receptors shown here come from a man aged 25 to 40 in a cohort exposed to, infected with or recovered from COVID-19 (not recorded which).

This clone was counted a few times. The genes are TRBV7-8 and TRBJ1-1, with TRBD1 matching 8 bases. V lost 3 bases to trimming and J lost 3 bases; unmatched junction nucleotides: 6. This CDR3 spans 15 amino acids. Per germline, CDR1 SGHVS and CDR2 FQNEAQ. CDR3 sequence (DNA): TGTGCCAGCAGCTTGTACAGGGGGGGGGACACTGAAGCTTTCTTT. Residues: CASSLYRGGDTEAFF.

V and J are TRBV5-4 and TRBJ1-2, with 10 bases identical to TRBD1. Per germline, CDR1 SGHNT and CDR2 YYREEE (reference sequence). V lost 9 bases to trimming and J lost 2 bases; unmatched junction nucleotides: 7. The CDR3 length is 14 residues. CDR3 amino acids: CATRGQGRNYGYTF. In nucleotides, the CDR3 is TGTGCCACCCGGGGACAGGGGAGAAACTATGGCTACACCTTC. The variable domain in full, with the rest retrieved from reference TRBV5-4 and TRBJ1-2, is ETGVTQSPTHLIKTRGQQVTLRCSSQSGHNTVSWYQQALGQGPQFIFQYYREEENGRGNFPPRFSGLQFPNYSSELNVNALELDDSALYLCATRGQGRNYGYTFGSGTRLTVV.

This chain connects TRBV4-1 to TRBJ1-4, with D unclear. Germline values: CDR1 MGHRA, CDR2 YSYEKL. V dropped 4 bases and J dropped 8 bases, with 17 bases sitting between them. CDR3 length equals 15 residues. The CDR3 loop is CASSRVGVKEEKLFF. CDR3 bases: TGCGCCAGCAGCCGGGTCGGGGTGAAGGAGGAAAAACTGTTTTTT.

The chain carries TRBV7-2 and TRBJ2-7; TRBD1 agrees at 10 bases. The V gene end was trimmed by 2 bases and the J gene end by 2 bases; junction bases not matched to a gene: 6. Germline V gives CDR1 SGHTA, CDR2 FQGNSA. The CDR3 is 16 amino acids. The CDR3: CASSLKGQGIPYEQYF. The CDR3 region has the DNA TGTGCCAGCAGCTTAAAGGGACAGGGGATCCCCTACGAGCAGTACTTC.

The chain is built from TRBV24-1 and TRBJ1-1, with D uncertain. CDR1 is KGHDR, CDR2 SFDVKD, per germline. V dropped 2 bases and J dropped 0 bases, with 3 bases sitting between them. The CDR3 sequence is 13 residues long. In DNA, the CDR3 is TGTGCCACCAGTGATTACTTGAACACTGAAGCTTTCTTT. It is translated as CATSDYLNTEAFF.

This clone has a single count. CDR3 bases: TGCGCCAGCAGCTGGAGCGGTACCCAAGAGACCCAGTACTTC. Translating it yields CASSWSGTQETQYF. The J gene is TRBJ2-5, the V gene TRBV5-1; a possible D gene is TRBD2 (5 bases). Trimming removed 3 bases from V and 1 base from J, with 10 bases in between. CDR1 and CDR2 (germline): SGHRS, YFSETQ. The CDR3 is 14 amino acids.

The chain combines TRBV7-9 with TRBJ2-3; TRBD2 matches 8 bases. Per the germline V gene, CDR1 is SEHNR and CDR2 is FQNEAQ (reference sequence). CDR3 length: 19 amino acids. V dropped 1 base and J dropped 0; count of bases not matched to a gene: 12. DNA of the CDR3: TGTGCCAGCAGCTTAGGGCTAGGGTTGGCTAGCGGGAGCACAGATACGCAGTATTTT. This translates into CASSLGLGLASGSTDTQYF.

This rearrangement joins TRBV6-5 to TRBJ2-7; 7 bases fit TRBD2. This CDR3 region has 15 residues. V was clipped by 6 bases and J by 7 bases; unmatched bases: 15. Per the germline V gene, CDR1 is MNHEY and CDR2 is SVGAGI. CDR3 DNA sequence: TGTGCCAGCAGGGTGACGCGGGAGACCTCGGGAGAGCAGTACTTC. Amino acids: CASRVTRETSGEQYF.

The chain links TRBV19 to TRBJ1-1, with 9 bases aligning to TRBD1. Germline V CDR1 and CDR2: LNHDA, SQIVND (reference sequence). There are 15 residues in the CDR3. Germline trimming cut 3 bases from V and 10 bases from J; bases unmatched to any gene: 12. The CDR3 loop reads CASSIVTGGGYGAFF. CDR3 bases: TGTGCCAGTAGTATTGTGACAGGGGGTGGGTATGGAGCTTTCTTT. Full variable domain (missing parts from reference TRBV19 and TRBJ1-1): DGGITQSPKYLFRKEGQNVTLSCEQNLNHDAMYWYRQDPGQGLRLIYYSQIVNDFQKGDIAEGYSVSREKKESFPLTVTSAQKNPTAFYLCASSIVTGGGYGAFFGQGTRLTVV.

The chain carries TRBV4-3 and TRBJ1-1; 8 bases are a match to TRBD1. J gave up 8 bases and V 5 bases, and 10 bases lay outside the gene matches. Per the germline V gene, CDR1 is LGHNA and CDR2 is YSLEER. The CDR3 extends over 14 amino acids. CDR3 residues: CASSAWTGLEEAFF. The CDR3 nucleotides are TGCGCCAGCAGCGCGTGGACAGGGCTCGAGGAAGCTTTCTTT.

The chain recombines TRBV7-8 with TRBJ1-5; possibly TRBD1 for D (5 bases). The CDR3 has 13 residues. Per the germline V gene, CDR1 is SGHVS and CDR2 is FQNEAQ. The V end was cut by 6 bases, the J end by 3 bases, with 9 bases between. CDR3 nucleotides: TGTGCCAGCAGGGGGGAGGCCAATCAGCCCCAGCATTTT. It translates to CASRGEANQPQHF.

V usage is TRBV27 and J usage is TRBJ1-5; tentative D call: TRBD1 (6 bases). The length of the CDR3 is 14 residues. The V end was cut by 7 bases, the J end by 2 bases, with 12 bases between. CDR1 and CDR2 (germline): MNHEY, SMNVEV (reference sequence). In nucleotides, the CDR3 is TGTGCCAGCACTACAGGGATCGGCAATCAGCCCCAGCATTTT. This translates into CASTTGIGNQPQHF.

For this clone: The sample has other DNA sequences that encode this CDR3 too. This sequence joins TRBV6-5 and TRBJ2-3; 9 bases are a match to TRBD2. V shed 6 bases and J 0 bases; nucleotides not matched to a gene: 4. The CDR3 extends over 15 amino acids. Germline CDR1 is MNHEY and CDR2 is SVGAGI. As DNA, the CDR3 is TGTGCCAGCAGCAGACTAGCGGTTAGCACAGATACGCAGTATTTT. Translating gives CASSRLAVSTDTQYF.

The genes are TRBV7-9 and TRBJ2-7; possible D gene TRBD2, 6 bases. The CDR3 loop spans 16 amino acids. Trimming stripped 5 bases from V and 3 bases from J, with 20 bases between. Germline V gene sequence: CDR1 SEHNR, CDR2 FQNEAQ (reference sequence). The chain's CDR3 is CASSRAGREVFYEQYF. The DNA of the CDR3 is TGTGCCAGCAGCCGGGCGGGAAGGGAGGTTTTCTACGAGCAGTACTTC.

The V call is TRBV27, the J call TRBJ1-4; maybe TRBD1 (5 bases). This CDR3 spans 15 amino acids. The V and J ends lost 8 bases and 4 bases respectively, with 17 bases between them. Germline-derived CDR1 and CDR2 are MNHEY and SMNVEV (reference sequence). The CDR3 sequence: CASGRQSSINEKLFF. The CDR3 nucleotides read TGTGCCAGCGGTAGACAGAGCTCGATTAATGAAAAACTGTTTTTT.

The gene calls are TRBV19 and TRBJ1-5; 7 bases agree with TRBD1. CDR1 and CDR2 from the germline V gene are LNHDA and SQIVND (reference sequence). The ends lost 3 bases at V and 3 bases at J; junction bases unmatched: 5. The CDR3 runs 15 residues. The CDR3 DNA follows: TGTGCCAGTAGTATGCAGGGGGTAAACAATCAGCCCCAGCATTTT. Translated: CASSMQGVNNQPQHF.

In DNA form, the CDR3 reads TGTGCCAGCAGCCTACAGGGAGATGAAGCTTTCTTT. This codes for CASSLQGDEAFF. The chain joins TRBV7-9 to TRBJ1-1, with a tentative D call TRBD1 (6 bases). The CDR3 is made up of 12 amino acids. Per germline, CDR1 SEHNR and CDR2 FQNEAQ (reference sequence). V dropped 5 bases and J dropped 7 bases, with 11 bases sitting between them.

V gene TRBV7-6 combines with J gene TRBJ1-2; D is unclear. The CDR3 runs 13 residues. The germline V gene has CDR1 SGHVS and CDR2 FNYEAQ. Trimming left V 4 bases short and J 6 bases short, with 12 bases between. In DNA form, the CDR3 reads TGTGCCAGCAGCTCCCTAACCCTTGATGGCTACACCTTC. Encoded protein: CASSSLTLDGYTF.